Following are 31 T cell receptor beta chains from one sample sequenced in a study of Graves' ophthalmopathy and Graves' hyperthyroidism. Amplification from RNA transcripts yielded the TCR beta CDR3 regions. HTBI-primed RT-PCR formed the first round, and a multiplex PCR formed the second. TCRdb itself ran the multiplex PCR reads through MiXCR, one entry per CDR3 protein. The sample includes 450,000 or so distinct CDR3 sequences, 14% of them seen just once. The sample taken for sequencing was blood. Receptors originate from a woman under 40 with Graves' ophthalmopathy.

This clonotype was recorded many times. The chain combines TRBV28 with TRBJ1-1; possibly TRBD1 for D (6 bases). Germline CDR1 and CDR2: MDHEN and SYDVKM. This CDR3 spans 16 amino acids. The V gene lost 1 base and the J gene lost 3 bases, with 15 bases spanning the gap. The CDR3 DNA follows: TGTGCCAGCAGTTTATACGGGGGGCATCGGTACACTGAAGCTTTCTTT. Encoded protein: CASSLYGGHRYTEAFF.

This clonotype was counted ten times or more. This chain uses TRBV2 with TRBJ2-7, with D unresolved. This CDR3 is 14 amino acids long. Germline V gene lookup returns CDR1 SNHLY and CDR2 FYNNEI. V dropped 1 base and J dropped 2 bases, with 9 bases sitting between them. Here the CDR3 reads CASSEVRSTYEQYF. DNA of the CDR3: TGTGCCAGCAGTGAAGTCAGGAGCACCTACGAGCAGTACTTC.

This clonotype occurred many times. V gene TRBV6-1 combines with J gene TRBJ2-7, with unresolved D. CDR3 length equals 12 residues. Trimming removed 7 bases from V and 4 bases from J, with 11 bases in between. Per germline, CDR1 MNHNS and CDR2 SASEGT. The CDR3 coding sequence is TGTGCCAGCAAGGGCAGCCAATACGAGCAGTACTTC. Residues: CASKGSQYEQYF.

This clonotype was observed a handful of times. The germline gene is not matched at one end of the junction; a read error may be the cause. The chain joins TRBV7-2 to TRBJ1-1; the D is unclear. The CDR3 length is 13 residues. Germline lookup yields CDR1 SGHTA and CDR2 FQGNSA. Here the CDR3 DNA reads TGTGCCAGCAGCTTAGTTCTCCGCACTGAAGCTTCCTTT. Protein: CASSLVLRTEASF.

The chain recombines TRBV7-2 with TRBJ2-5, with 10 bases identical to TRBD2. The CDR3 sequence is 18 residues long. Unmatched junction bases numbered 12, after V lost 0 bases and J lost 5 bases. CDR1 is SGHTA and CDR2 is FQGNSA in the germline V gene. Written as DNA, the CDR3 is TGTGCCAGCAGCTTAGCAGCGGGGGGGCAGAGTTTGAGGGAGACCCAGTACTTC. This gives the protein CASSLAAGGQSLRETQYF.

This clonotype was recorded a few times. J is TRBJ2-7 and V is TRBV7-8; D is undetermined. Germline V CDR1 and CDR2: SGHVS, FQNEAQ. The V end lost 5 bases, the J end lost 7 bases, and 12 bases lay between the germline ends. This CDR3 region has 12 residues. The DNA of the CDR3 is TGTGCCAGCAGCCCCCAGATGAGGGAGCAGTACTTC. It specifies CASSPQMREQYF.

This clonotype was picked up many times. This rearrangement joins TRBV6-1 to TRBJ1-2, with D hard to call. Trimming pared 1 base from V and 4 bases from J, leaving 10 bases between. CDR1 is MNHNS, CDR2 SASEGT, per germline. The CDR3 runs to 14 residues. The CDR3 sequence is CASSEGSPTYGYTF. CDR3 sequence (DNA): TGTGCCAGCAGTGAAGGATCGCCCACCTATGGCTACACCTTC.

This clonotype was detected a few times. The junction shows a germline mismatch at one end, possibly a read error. DNA for the CDR3: TGTGCCAGCAAGGGCCTTATGAAGTTC. This gives the protein CASKGLMKF. This chain joins TRBV2 and TRBJ2-4; D is unclear. The CDR3 length is 9 residues. Germline CDR1 reads SNHLY; CDR2 reads FYNNEI.

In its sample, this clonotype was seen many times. The CDR3 reads CASSQEQGWAWEQYF. The DNA for the CDR3 is TGCGCCAGCAGCCAAGAGCAGGGGTGGGCTTGGGAGCAGTACTTC. The chain employs TRBV4-1 and TRBJ2-7; D is perhaps TRBD1 (6 bases). V dropped 0 bases and J dropped 7 bases, with 16 bases sitting between them. Germline assignment: CDR1 MGHRA and CDR2 YSYEKL. The length of the CDR3 is 15 residues.

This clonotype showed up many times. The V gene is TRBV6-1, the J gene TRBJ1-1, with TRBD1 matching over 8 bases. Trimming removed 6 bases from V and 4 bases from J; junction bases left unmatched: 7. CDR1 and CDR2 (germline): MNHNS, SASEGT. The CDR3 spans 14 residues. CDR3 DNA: TGTGCCAGCAGCTCCCGACAGGGGCGCACTGAAGCTTTCTTT. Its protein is CASSSRQGRTEAFF.

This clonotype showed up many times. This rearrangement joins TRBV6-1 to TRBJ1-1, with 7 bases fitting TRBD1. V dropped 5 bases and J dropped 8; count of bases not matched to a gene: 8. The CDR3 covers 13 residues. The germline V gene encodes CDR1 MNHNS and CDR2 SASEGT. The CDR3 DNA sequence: TGTGCCAGCAGTCTCCCCGGGACAGTCGAAGCTTTCTTT. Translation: CASSLPGTVEAFF.

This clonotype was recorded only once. CDR3 DNA: TGCAGTGCTACAGGGGGCCCCTCTGAGGGCTACACCTTC. Translated: CSATGGPSEGYTF. The chain recombines TRBV20-1 with TRBJ1-2; 8 bases line up with TRBD1. The V segment lost 4 bases and the J segment 8 bases; nucleotides outside the gene matches: 9. The CDR3 contains 13 residues. Germline loops: CDR1 DFQATT, CDR2 SNEGSKA (reference sequence).

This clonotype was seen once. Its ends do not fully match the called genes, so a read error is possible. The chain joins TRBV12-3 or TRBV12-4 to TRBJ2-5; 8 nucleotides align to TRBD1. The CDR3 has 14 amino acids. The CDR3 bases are TGTGCCAGCAGCTTAGACAGGGGAATACAGACCCAGTACTTC. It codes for CASSLDRGIQTQYF.

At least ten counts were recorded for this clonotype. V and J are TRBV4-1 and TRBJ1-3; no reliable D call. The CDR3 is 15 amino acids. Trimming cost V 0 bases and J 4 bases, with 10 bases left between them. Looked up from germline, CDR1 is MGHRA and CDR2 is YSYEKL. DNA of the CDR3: TGCGCCAGCAGCCAAGATATCGGAGGCGGAAACACCATATATTTT. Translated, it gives CASSQDIGGGNTIYF.

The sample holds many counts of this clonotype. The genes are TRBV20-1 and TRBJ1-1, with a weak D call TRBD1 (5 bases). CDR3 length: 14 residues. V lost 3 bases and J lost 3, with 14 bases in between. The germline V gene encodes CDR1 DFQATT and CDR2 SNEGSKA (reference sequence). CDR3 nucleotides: TGCAGTGCTAGTCTTGGCGGGGGGGACACTGAAGCTTTCTTT. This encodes CSASLGGGDTEAFF.

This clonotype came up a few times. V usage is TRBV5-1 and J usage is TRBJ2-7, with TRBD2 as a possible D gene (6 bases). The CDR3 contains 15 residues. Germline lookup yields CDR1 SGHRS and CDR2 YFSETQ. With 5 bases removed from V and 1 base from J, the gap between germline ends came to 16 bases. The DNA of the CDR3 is TGCGCCAGCAGATTAGAGCGGGTCCCTTCCTACGAGCAGTACTTC. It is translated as CASRLERVPSYEQYF.

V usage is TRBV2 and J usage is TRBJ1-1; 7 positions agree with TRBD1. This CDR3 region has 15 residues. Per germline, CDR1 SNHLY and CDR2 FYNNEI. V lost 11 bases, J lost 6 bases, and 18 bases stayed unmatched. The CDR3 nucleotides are TGTGCCGGCACAGGCGGAGGGGGCCCGGAATCTGAAGCTTTCTTT. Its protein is CAGTGGGGPESEAFF.

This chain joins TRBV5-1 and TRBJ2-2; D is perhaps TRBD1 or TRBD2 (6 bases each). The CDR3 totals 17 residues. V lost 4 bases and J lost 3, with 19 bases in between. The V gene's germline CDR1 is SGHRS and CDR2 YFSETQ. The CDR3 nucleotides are TGCGCCAGCAGCCCCAGACCACAGGGAGGAGACACCGGGGAGCTGTTTTTT. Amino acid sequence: CASSPRPQGGDTGELFF. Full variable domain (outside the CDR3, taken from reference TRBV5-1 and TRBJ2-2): KAGVTQTPRYLIKTRGQQVTLSCSPISGHRSVSWYQQTPGQGLQFLFEYFSETQRNKGNFPGRFSGRQFSNSRSEMNVSTLELGDSALYLCASSPRPQGGDTGELFFGEGSRLTVL.

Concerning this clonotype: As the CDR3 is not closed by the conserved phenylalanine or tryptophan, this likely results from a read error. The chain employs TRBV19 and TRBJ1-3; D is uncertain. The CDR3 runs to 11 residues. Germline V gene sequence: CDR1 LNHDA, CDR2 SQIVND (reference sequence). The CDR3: CSSMSGDTIYV. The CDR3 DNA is TGTTCCAGTATGAGCGGAGACACCATATATGTT.

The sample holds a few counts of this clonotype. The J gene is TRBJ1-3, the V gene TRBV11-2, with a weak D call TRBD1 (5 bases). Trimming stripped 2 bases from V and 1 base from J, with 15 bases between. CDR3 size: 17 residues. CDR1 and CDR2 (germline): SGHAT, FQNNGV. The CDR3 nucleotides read TGTGCCAGCAGCTTAACTCCGCCGGGGGTGTCTGGAAACACCATATATTTT. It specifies CASSLTPPGVSGNTIYF.

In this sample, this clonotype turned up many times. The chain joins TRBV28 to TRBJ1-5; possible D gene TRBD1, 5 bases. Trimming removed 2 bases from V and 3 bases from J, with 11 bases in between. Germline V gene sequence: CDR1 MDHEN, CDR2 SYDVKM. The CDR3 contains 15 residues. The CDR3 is CASSLRDSLNQPQHF. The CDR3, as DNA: TGTGCCAGCAGTTTACGAGACAGCCTCAATCAGCCCCAGCATTTT. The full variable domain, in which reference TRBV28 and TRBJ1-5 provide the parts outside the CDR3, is DVKVTQSSRYLVKRTGEKVFLECVQDMDHENMFWYRQDPGLGLRLIYFSYDVKMKEKGDIPEGYSVSREKKERFSLILESASTNQTSMYLCASSLRDSLNQPQHFGDGTRLSIL.

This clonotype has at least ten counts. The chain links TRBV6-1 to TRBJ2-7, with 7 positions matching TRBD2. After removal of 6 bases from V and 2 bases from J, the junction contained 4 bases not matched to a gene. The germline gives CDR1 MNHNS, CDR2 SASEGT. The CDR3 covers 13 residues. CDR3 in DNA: TGTGCCAGCAGGCAGGGACTAACCTACGAGCAGTACTTC. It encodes CASRQGLTYEQYF.

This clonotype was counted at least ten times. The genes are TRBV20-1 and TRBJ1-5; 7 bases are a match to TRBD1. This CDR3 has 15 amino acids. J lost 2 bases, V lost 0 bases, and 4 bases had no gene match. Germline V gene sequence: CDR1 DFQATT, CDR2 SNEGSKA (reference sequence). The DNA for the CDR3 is TGCAGTGCTAGAGACCCTGGACAGGGCAATCAGCCCCAGCATTTT. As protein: CSARDPGQGNQPQHF.

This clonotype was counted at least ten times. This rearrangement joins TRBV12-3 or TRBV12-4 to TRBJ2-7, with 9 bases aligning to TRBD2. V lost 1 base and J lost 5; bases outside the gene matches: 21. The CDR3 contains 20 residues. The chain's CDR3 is CASSLVLVAGAFGTTHEQYF. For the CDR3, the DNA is TGTGCCAGCAGTTTAGTGTTGGTAGCGGGGGCCTTCGGGACCACCCACGAGCAGTACTTC.

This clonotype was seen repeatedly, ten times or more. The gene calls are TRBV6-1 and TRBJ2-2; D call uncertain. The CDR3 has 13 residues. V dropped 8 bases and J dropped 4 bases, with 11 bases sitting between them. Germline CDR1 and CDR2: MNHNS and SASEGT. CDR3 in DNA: TGTGCCAGCCAGATGAAGGTCACCGGGGAGCTGTTTTTT. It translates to CASQMKVTGELFF.

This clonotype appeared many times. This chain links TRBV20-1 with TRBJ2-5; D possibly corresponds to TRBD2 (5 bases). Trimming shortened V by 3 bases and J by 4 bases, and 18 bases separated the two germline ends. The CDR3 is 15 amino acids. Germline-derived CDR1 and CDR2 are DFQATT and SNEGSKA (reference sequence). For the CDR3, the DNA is TGCAGTGCTAGCCCTGTCCAGCGGTCAGGAGAGACCCAGTACTTC. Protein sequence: CSASPVQRSGETQYF.

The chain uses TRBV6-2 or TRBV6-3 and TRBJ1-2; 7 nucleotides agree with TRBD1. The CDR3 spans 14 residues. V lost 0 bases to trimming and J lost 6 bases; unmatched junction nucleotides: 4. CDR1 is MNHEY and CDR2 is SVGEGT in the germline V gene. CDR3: CASSYSPTGNGYTF. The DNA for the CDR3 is TGTGCCAGCAGTTACTCGCCGACAGGGAATGGCTACACCTTC.

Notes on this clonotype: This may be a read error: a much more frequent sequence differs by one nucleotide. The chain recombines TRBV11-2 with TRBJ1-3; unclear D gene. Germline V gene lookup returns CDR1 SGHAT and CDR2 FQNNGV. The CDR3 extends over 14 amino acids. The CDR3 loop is CASSLRISGNTMYF. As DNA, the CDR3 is TGTGCCAGCAGCTTACGTATCTCTGGAAACACCATGTATTTT.

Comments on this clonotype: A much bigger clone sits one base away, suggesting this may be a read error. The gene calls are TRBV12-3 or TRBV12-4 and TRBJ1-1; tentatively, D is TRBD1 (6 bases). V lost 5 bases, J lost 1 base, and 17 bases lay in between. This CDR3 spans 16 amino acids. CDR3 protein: CASSPLARGWNTEAFF. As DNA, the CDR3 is TGTGCCAGCAGTCCCCTGGCCAGGGGATGGAACACTGAAGCTTTCTTT.

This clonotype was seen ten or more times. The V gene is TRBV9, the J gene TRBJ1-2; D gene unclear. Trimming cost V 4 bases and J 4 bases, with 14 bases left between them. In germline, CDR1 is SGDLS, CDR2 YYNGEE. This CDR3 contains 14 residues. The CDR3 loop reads CASSPEPTGYGYTF. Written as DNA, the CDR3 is TGTGCCAGCAGCCCGGAACCTACCGGCTATGGCTACACCTTC.

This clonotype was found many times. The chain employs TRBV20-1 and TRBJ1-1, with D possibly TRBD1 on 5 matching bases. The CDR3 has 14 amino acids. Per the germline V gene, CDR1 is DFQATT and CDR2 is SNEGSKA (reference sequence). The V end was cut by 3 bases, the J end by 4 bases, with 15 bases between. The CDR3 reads CSASRGGGVTEAFF. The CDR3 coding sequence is TGCAGTGCTAGTCGGGGTGGGGGAGTCACTGAAGCTTTCTTT.